This is a list of T cell receptor beta chains from one sample in a study of blood T cell repertoires in COVID-19. The assay was immunoSEQ multiplex PCR, and TCRdb's table has in-frame clones only and misses some. The table shows tens of thousands of clones, with over 75% occurring only once. Sequenced material: peripheral blood. All receptors come from a human donor in a cohort sampled during active COVID-19. CDR3s include the opening cysteine and the closing phenylalanine or tryptophan. A D gene is named only where the DNA matches it firmly. Clone size appears in some rows only: once, few, many, or a class for an expanded clone.

size,V,J,D,DNA,CDR3
NA,TRBV5-4,TRBJ1-3,TRBD1,TGTGCCAGCAGCGCGGGACAGGTTTACGACACCATATATTTT,CASSAGQVYDTIYF
NA,TRBV5-4,TRBJ2-4,TRBD1,TGTGCCAGCACCGGGGACAGCAAAAACATTCAGTACTTC,CASTGDSKNIQYF
once,TRBV28,TRBJ2-5,TRBD2,TGTGCCAGCAGTTTAGCACTAGCGGGTGATCAAGAGACCCAGTACTTC,CASSLALAGDQETQYF
NA,TRBV5-6,TRBJ2-1,NA,TGTGCCAGCAGCTTGGTCACGGACCGGGGGTACAATGAGCAGTTCTTC,CASSLVTDRGYNEQFF
NA,TRBV4-1,TRBJ1-5,NA,TGCGCCAGCAGCCACCGGGAGGGAAATAATCAGCCCCAGCATTTT,CASSHREGNNQPQHF
NA,TRBV12-3/TRBV12-4,TRBJ2-3,NA,TGTGCCAGCAGTTTAGCGGTCGGCGGGATGGGGTATTTT,CASSLAVGGMGYF
NA,TRBV6-5,TRBJ2-2,TRBD2,TGTGCCAGCAGGCCTAGCGGGGGAGGTACCGGGGAGCTGTTTTTT,CASRPSGGGTGELFF
NA,TRBV7-2,TRBJ1-2,NA,TGTGCCAGAGACAGGATTTGGCTTGGGGGCTACACCTTC,CARDRIWLGGYTF
once,TRBV7-8,TRBJ2-5,NA,TGTGCCAGCAGCTTAGAAGGGGGTCGAGGCAACCAAGAGACCCAGTACTTC,CASSLEGGRGNQETQYF
NA,TRBV30,TRBJ1-4,NA,TGTGCCTGGGGGGGGAGGGGAAAACTGTTTTTT,CAWGGRGKLFF
NA,TRBV30,TRBJ1-5,NA,TGTGCCTGGACGGGGGGGGACTTGCGGGGATGGCCCCAGCATTTT,CAWTGGDLRGWPQHF
NA,TRBV11-3,TRBJ2-1,TRBD2,TGTGCCAGCAGCTTTAGCGGGGAGCAGTTCTTC,CASSFSGEQFF
NA,TRBV4-1,TRBJ2-1,TRBD2,TGCGCCAGCAGGCCCTTAGCGGGGGGGCGATACAATGAGCAGTTCTTC,CASRPLAGGRYNEQFF
NA,TRBV2,TRBJ1-5,NA,TGTGCCAGCAAGAGCAGGGGAGGGGATAGCAATCAGCCCCAGCATTTT,CASKSRGGDSNQPQHF
NA,TRBV5-1,TRBJ2-3,TRBD2,TGCGCCAGCAGCTGGGGTTTGGGGAGGGAGGTAGCTAGATCCACAGATACGCAGTATTTT,CASSWGLGREVARSTDTQYF
few,TRBV6-5,TRBJ1-1,NA,TGTGCCAGCAGACCCGGACAGTACACTGAAGCTTTCTTT,CASRPGQYTEAFF
NA,TRBV7-3,TRBJ2-1,NA,TGTGCCAGCAGCTTAACCCAGGGTGGGTACAATGAGCAGTTCTTC,CASSLTQGGYNEQFF
NA,TRBV24-1,TRBJ2-1,TRBD1,TGTGCCACCAGTCAGGGGGTCAATGAGCAGTTCTTC,CATSQGVNEQFF
NA,TRBV7-2,TRBJ1-4,TRBD1,TGTGCCAGCAGCTTAGACAGGGGATCTAATGAAAAACTGTTTTTT,CASSLDRGSNEKLFF
NA,TRBV5-4,TRBJ2-7,NA,TGTGCCAGCAGCGAGGGGACTTTTGGCTACGAGCAGTACTTC,CASSEGTFGYEQYF
NA,TRBV19,TRBJ2-5,NA,TGTGCCAGCCAACAGGGAGCCCGCCAAGAGACCCAGTACTTC,CASQQGARQETQYF
few,TRBV19,TRBJ1-1,TRBD1,TGTGCCAGTAGCACCGACAGGGGCACTGAAGCTTTCTTT,CASSTDRGTEAFF
NA,TRBV4-1,TRBJ2-1,TRBD2,TGCGCCAGCAGCCTCGGGACTAGCGGGTGGTACAATGAGCAGTTCTTC,CASSLGTSGWYNEQFF
NA,TRBV9,TRBJ1-1,NA,TGTGCCAGCAGCCATCCGGGGGGCGGGGGCTCTTCGGCCACTGAAGCTTTCTTT,CASSHPGGGGSSATEAFF
NA,TRBV6-1,TRBJ1-2,NA,TGTGCCAGCAGTGACGGACAGAGATTTTATGGCTACACCTTC,CASSDGQRFYGYTF
NA,TRBV3-1/TRBV3-2,TRBJ1-1,NA,TGTGCCAGCAGCCCCGCCGGGGGAAGGGCTGAAGCTTTCTTT,CASSPAGGRAEAFF
NA,TRBV18,TRBJ1-4,NA,TGTGCCAGCTCACCGGGCCATTTT,CASSPGHF
NA,TRBV4-2,TRBJ1-5,NA,TGTGCCAGCAGCCAAGATGGCCCCGGGGGGAAACAGCCCCAGCATTTT,CASSQDGPGGKQPQHF
NA,TRBV5-1,TRBJ2-1,NA,TGCGCCAGCAGCACTATAAGCTCCTACAATGAGCAGTTCTTC,CASSTISSYNEQFF
NA,TRBV6-5,TRBJ1-6,TRBD1,TGTGCCAGCAGTCCAGGGGGGTGGTCACCCCTCCACTTT,CASSPGGWSPLHF
NA,TRBV3-1/TRBV3-2,TRBJ2-4,TRBD2,TGTGCCAGCAGCCACGGAAATTTAGCGGGGCAGTACTTC,CASSHGNLAGQYF
once,TRBV6-1,TRBJ2-7,TRBD1,TGTGCCAGCAGTGAAATAAGGACAGGGGGCGACTACGAGCAGTACTTC,CASSEIRTGGDYEQYF
NA,TRBV7-3,TRBJ2-3,TRBD1,TGTGCCAGCAGCTCGACAGGGAACGGGGCAGATACGCAGTATTTT,CASSSTGNGADTQYF
few,TRBV5-4,TRBJ1-3,NA,TGTGCCAGCAGCTTGCCGGGAGCTGGAAACACCATATATTTT,CASSLPGAGNTIYF
NA,TRBV29-1,TRBJ1-2,TRBD1,TGCAGCGTAACAGGGGCCTCTAACTATGGCTACACCTTC,CSVTGASNYGYTF
NA,TRBV7-9,TRBJ1-1,NA,TGTGCCAGCAGCTTAATTCAGGGGAACACTGAAGCTTTCTTT,CASSLIQGNTEAFF
NA,TRBV9,TRBJ1-6,TRBD1,TGTGCCAGCAGCGTTTTACCAGGGGGTGGTAATTCACCCCTCCACTTT,CASSVLPGGGNSPLHF
NA,TRBV4-3,TRBJ2-7,NA,TGCGCCAGCAGCCAAGACCGAGGGAAATACGAGCAGTACTTC,CASSQDRGKYEQYF
NA,TRBV5-5,TRBJ1-1,NA,TGTGCCAGCAGTCTACAGGGTCGGAACACTGAAGCTTTCTTT,CASSLQGRNTEAFF
NA,TRBV2,TRBJ2-1,TRBD1,TGTGCCAGCAGTGAAGGCCAGGGGGCCCACAATGAGCAGTTCTTC,CASSEGQGAHNEQFF
NA,TRBV6-5,TRBJ2-3,NA,TGTGCCAGCAGCCCAGGGCGGGGTAGCACAGATACGCAGTATTTT,CASSPGRGSTDTQYF
NA,TRBV7-2,TRBJ2-2,TRBD2,TGTGCCAGCAGCCTCCTGACTAGCGGGAGCATAGGCGGGGAGCTGTTTTTT,CASSLLTSGSIGGELFF
NA,TRBV5-5,TRBJ1-4,NA,TGTGCCAGCAGCTTGGGGCTGACAACTAATGAAAAACTGTTTTTT,CASSLGLTTNEKLFF
few,TRBV19,TRBJ2-1,TRBD2,TGTGCCAGTAGTCCTGGACTAGCGGGGATTGAGCAGTTCTTC,CASSPGLAGIEQFF
NA,TRBV30,TRBJ2-5,TRBD2,TGTGCCTGGAGCCGGGAGGCTCAAAAAGAGACCCAGTACTTC,CAWSREAQKETQYF
NA,TRBV6-1,TRBJ2-1,TRBD2,TGTGCCAGCAGTGAAGACCCGGGGGGGGAGCAGTTCTTC,CASSEDPGGEQFF